In this sample, the clone carrying this T cell receptor (beta chain) turned up many times. Its antigen is currently unknown. The data were taken from a study of human T cells and chemical hapten exposure. Whole-study context: All patients underwent weekly scalp dosing with diphenylcyclopropenone for the full roughly 24-week study.

What the library attached to individual cDNA molecules were unique molecular identifiers. One entry per CDR3 protein results from TCRdb running MiXCR on the RACE reads. The sample consists of over 150,000 distinct CDR3 sequences, around a quarter of them appearing once. The sample's time point: patch test 3, about 24 weeks after DPC sensitization. Treatment described: therapeutic diphenylcyclopropenone sensitization with weekly scalp DPC. Sample donors consisted of patients with alopecia, aged 18 to 70 years, who were suitable for DPC. V shed 4 bases and J shed 1 base, with 11 bases lying between them. Germline-derived CDR1 and CDR2 are SGDLS and YYNGEE. The CDR3 has 14 amino acids. Study-level findings and limits: Patch test score showed a positive correlation with PT1 expanded TCR counts.

This TCR was recovered from a woman aged 18-29 years with alopecia areata. Some clones in this sample may be carry-over from other donors' samples. The V and J genes are TRBV9 and TRBJ1-1; D is possibly TRBD1 (6 bases). The material was whole blood, obtained in connection with sensitization to the hapten diphenylcyclopropenone (DPC). The CDR3 sequence: CASSPTTGNTEAFF. In nucleotides, the CDR3 is TGTGCCAGCAGCCCTACGACAGGGAACACTGAAGCTTTCTTT. The full variable domain, in which reference TRBV9 and TRBJ1-1 provide the parts outside the CDR3, is DSGVTQTPKHLITATGQRVTLRCSPRSGDLSVYWYQQSLDQGLQFLIQYYNGEERAKGNILERFSAQQFPDLHSELNLSSLELGDSALYFCASSPTTGNTEAFFGQGTRLTVV.